The 8 T cell receptor beta chains in this list originate from one sample, sequenced in a study of T-cell reconstitution after alpha-beta-depleted transplantation in children. Unique molecular identifiers were used to barcode this TCRbeta library. Each CDR3 protein is one row after TCRdb ran MiXCR on the PCR reads. The sample shows roughly 500,000 distinct CDR3 sequences, approximately 20% of them seen only once. Source: PBMCs from the stem cell graft donor, taken from the stem cell graft. The receptor set was obtained from a human donor who donated a stem cell graft to a child with acute lymphoblastic leukemia.

V gene TRBV6-1 combines with J gene TRBJ2-6, with D possibly being TRBD1 (6 bases). CDR1 and CDR2 (germline): MNHNS, SASEGT. V lost 8 bases to trimming and J lost 0 bases, with 11 bases between them. The CDR3 spans 15 residues. CDR3 sequence (DNA): TGTGCCAGCTGTCCACAGGGCTCTGGGGCCAACGTCCTGACTTTC. It encodes CASCPQGSGANVLTF.

This clonotype was found a few times. CDR3 sequence (DNA): TGTGCCAGCAGCTTAAAGGGGACGGTATCCTACGAGCAGTACTTC. The encoded protein is CASSLKGTVSYEQYF. The chain uses TRBV7-8 and TRBJ2-7; the D call may be TRBD1 or TRBD2 (5 bases each). The CDR3 covers 15 residues. CDR1 is SGHVS and CDR2 is FQNEAQ in the germline V gene. The germline V and J ends were trimmed by 2 bases and 1 base, with 12 bases remaining between them.

The rearrangement links TRBV12-3 or TRBV12-4 to TRBJ1-4; D possibly corresponds to TRBD1 (6 bases). The CDR3 length is 15 residues. V was clipped by 3 bases and J by 5 bases, with 13 bases between them. The CDR3 loop is CASSFSTGANEKLFF. In DNA, the CDR3 is TGTGCCAGCAGTTTCTCGACAGGAGCGAATGAAAAACTGTTTTTT.

This chain connects TRBV20-1 to TRBJ1-1; D may be TRBD1 (6 bases). The CDR3 is 15 amino acids. V was cut by 3 bases and J by 1 base, with 15 bases left in between. Per the germline V gene, CDR1 is DFQATT and CDR2 is SNEGSKA (reference sequence). The CDR3 protein is CSASNQGWWNTEAFF. Written as DNA, the CDR3 is TGCAGTGCTAGTAACCAGGGGTGGTGGAACACTGAAGCTTTCTTT.

The chain couples TRBV6-1 to TRBJ2-3; 7 nucleotides align to TRBD1. The length of the CDR3 is 15 residues. Germline CDR1 is MNHNS and CDR2 is SASEGT. With 7 bases clipped from V and 2 bases from J, the junction kept 9 bases outside the gene matches. CDR3 nucleotide sequence: TGTGCCAGCAAAACAGGGGCCTTAACCACAGATACGCAGTATTTT. Residues: CASKTGALTTDTQYF.

This clonotype was found a few times. The V and J genes are TRBV4-1 and TRBJ2-1; a possible D gene is TRBD2 (6 bases). Germline assignment: CDR1 MGHRA and CDR2 YSYEKL. V was pared by 4 bases and J by 2 bases, with 12 bases between. The CDR3 extends over 15 amino acids. CDR3 sequence reads: CASSPPGGAYNEQFF. CDR3 in DNA: TGCGCCAGCAGCCCCCCGGGCGGGGCCTACAATGAGCAGTTCTTC.

This rearrangement joins TRBV5-1 to TRBJ2-7; D unclear. Trimming took 0 bases from V and 3 from J, leaving 16 bases between them. The CDR3 runs 16 residues. CDR1 and CDR2 (germline): SGHRS, YFSETQ. CDR3 bases: TGCGCCAGCAGCTTGGGTTACTCCAAGGGCGGCTACGAGCAGTACTTC. Protein product: CASSLGYSKGGYEQYF.

This clonotype occurred a few times. The chain has TRBV5-1 and TRBJ1-2; D unresolved. Trimming cost V 0 bases and J 4 bases, with 10 bases left between them. In germline, CDR1 is SGHRS, CDR2 YFSETQ. The CDR3 totals 14 residues. The CDR3 DNA reads TGCGCCAGCAGCTTGGATAACAGCGTCTATGGCTACACCTTC. Its translation: CASSLDNSVYGYTF.